This entry features one T cell receptor (beta chain) sequence. Its target is not known. This sample is part of a study of cytomegalovirus exposure and HLA in healthy donors. Findings of the study overall: Cytomegalovirus status was reportedly diagnosed by the classifier with high sensitivity and specificity. 150 or so TCR beta chains were listed as cytomegalovirus-associated.

Repertoires were generated with immunoSEQ multiplex PCR, while TCRdb's copy carries only in-frame clones and drops some. The sample includes 110,000 to 150,000 clones, about 94% of them seen just once. The CDR3 spans 15 residues. Trimming removed 0 bases from V and 6 bases from J, with 15 bases in between. Germline V CDR1 and CDR2: MGHRA, YSYEKL. The receptor comes from a young man in good health and CMV-seropositive. Sequencing used PBMCs. The chain is built from TRBV4-1 and TRBJ2-7; D unresolved. The CDR3 DNA reads as TGCGCCAGCAGCCAAGAAGTCCCTAGTTGGATCGAGCAGTACTTC. Protein sequence: CASSQEVPSWIEQYF.